These T cell receptor beta chains were read from a single sample in a study of blood T cell repertoires in COVID-19. Clones were read by immunoSEQ multiplex PCR, and TCRdb kept only the in-frame ones, dropping some. The sample includes around 330,000 clones, around 85% of them seen just once. The sequencing input was PBMCs or T cells enriched from blood (not recorded which). These receptors all stem from a young woman who had been exposed to COVID-19. CDR3s include the opening cysteine and the closing phenylalanine or tryptophan. D genes are given only for firm matches. The listing skips clone size in some rows; elsewhere it reads once, few, many or a size class.

abundance: few; len: 15; d_gene: -; v_gene: TRBV27; j_gene: TRBJ1-6; CDR3nt: TGTGCCAGCAGCTATATGATAGGGGGTAATTCACCCCTCCACTTT; CDR3aa: CASSYMIGGNSPLHF
abundance: -; len: 14; d_gene: -; v_gene: TRBV6-5; j_gene: TRBJ1-5; CDR3nt: TGTGCCAGCAGAAGAACCTCCGGGTGGCAGCCCCAGCATTTT; CDR3aa: CASRRTSGWQPQHF
abundance: once; len: 13; d_gene: TRBD2; v_gene: TRBV4-2; j_gene: TRBJ2-1; CDR3nt: TGTGCCAGCAGCCCCGGGAGGTCGGAGGGTGGGTTCTTC; CDR3aa: CASSPGRSEGGFF
abundance: -; len: 12; d_gene: TRBD1; v_gene: TRBV28; j_gene: TRBJ1-2; CDR3nt: TGTGCCAGTACGACAGGGGACTATGGCTACACCTTC; CDR3aa: CASTTGDYGYTF
abundance: few; len: 14; d_gene: TRBD2; v_gene: TRBV9; j_gene: TRBJ2-5; CDR3nt: TGTGCCAGCAGCGTATGGGAGGGGCAAGAGACCCAGTACTTC; CDR3aa: CASSVWEGQETQYF
abundance: -; len: 14; d_gene: TRBD1; v_gene: TRBV20-1; j_gene: TRBJ1-5; CDR3nt: TGCAGTGCTAGTCGGGGACAGAGTAATCAGCCCCAGCATTTT; CDR3aa: CSASRGQSNQPQHF
abundance: once; len: 17; d_gene: TRBD1; v_gene: TRBV6-1; j_gene: TRBJ1-3; CDR3nt: TGTGCCAGCAGTGAATTTGGAGACAGGGCCTCTGGAAACACCATATATTTT; CDR3aa: CASSEFGDRASGNTIYF
abundance: few; len: 15; d_gene: -; v_gene: TRBV27; j_gene: TRBJ2-7; CDR3nt: TGTGCCAGCAATCCGACTCCGGCGATCTCCTACGAGCAGTACTTC; CDR3aa: CASNPTPAISYEQYF
abundance: -; len: 16; d_gene: TRBD2; v_gene: TRBV11-2; j_gene: TRBJ2-3; CDR3nt: TGTGCCAGCAGCTCCTACCCTAGCGGGAGTGCAGATACGCAGTATTTT; CDR3aa: CASSSYPSGSADTQYF
abundance: -; len: 13; d_gene: -; v_gene: TRBV28; j_gene: TRBJ2-7; CDR3nt: TGTGCCAGCGCAGATTTAGCTCTACGCGAGCAGTACTTC; CDR3aa: CASADLALREQYF
abundance: -; len: 17; d_gene: TRBD2; v_gene: TRBV7-8; j_gene: TRBJ2-3; CDR3nt: TGTGCCAGCTCCTTACGCCCCGGGACTAGCTCGACAGATACGCAGTATTTT; CDR3aa: CASSLRPGTSSTDTQYF
abundance: few; len: 15; d_gene: TRBD1; v_gene: TRBV7-9; j_gene: TRBJ2-7; CDR3nt: TGTGCCAGCAGCTTACAGACAGGGCATGTTTACGAGCAGTACTTC; CDR3aa: CASSLQTGHVYEQYF
abundance: few; len: 16; d_gene: TRBD2; v_gene: TRBV28; j_gene: TRBJ2-7; CDR3nt: TGTGCCAGCAGTCCACGGACTAGCGGCAGCTCCTACGAGCAGTACTTC; CDR3aa: CASSPRTSGSSYEQYF
abundance: -; len: 13; d_gene: -; v_gene: TRBV29-1; j_gene: TRBJ1-5; CDR3nt: TGCAGCGTCGCAGAAAATAGCAATCAGCCCCAGCATTTT; CDR3aa: CSVAENSNQPQHF
abundance: -; len: 20; d_gene: TRBD2; v_gene: TRBV7-8; j_gene: TRBJ2-3; CDR3nt: TGTGCCAGCAGCTCCTTTCCGCTCATACTAGCGGGGGAGGGTTCCCATACGCAGTATTTT; CDR3aa: CASSSFPLILAGEGSHTQYF
abundance: -; len: 15; d_gene: -; v_gene: TRBV5-1; j_gene: TRBJ1-1; CDR3nt: TGCGCCAGCAGCTTGGTTGGGGGCGCGAATACTGAAGCTTTCTTT; CDR3aa: CASSLVGGANTEAFF
abundance: -; len: 14; d_gene: TRBD1; v_gene: TRBV6-5; j_gene: TRBJ1-6; CDR3nt: TGTGCCAGCAGTTACGGCAGGGGGAATTCACCCCTCCACTTT; CDR3aa: CASSYGRGNSPLHF